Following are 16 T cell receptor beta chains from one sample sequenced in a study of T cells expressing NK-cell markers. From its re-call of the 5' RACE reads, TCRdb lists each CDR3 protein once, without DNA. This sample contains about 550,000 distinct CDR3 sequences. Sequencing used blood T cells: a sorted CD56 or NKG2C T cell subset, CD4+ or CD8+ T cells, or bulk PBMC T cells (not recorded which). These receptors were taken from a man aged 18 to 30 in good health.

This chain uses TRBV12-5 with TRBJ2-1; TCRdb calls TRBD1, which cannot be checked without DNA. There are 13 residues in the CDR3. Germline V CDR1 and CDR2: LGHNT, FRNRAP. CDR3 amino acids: CASGTLGGTEQFF.

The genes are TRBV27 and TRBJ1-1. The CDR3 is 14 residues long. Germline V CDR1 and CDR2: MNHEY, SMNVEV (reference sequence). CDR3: CASSLYAADTEAFF.

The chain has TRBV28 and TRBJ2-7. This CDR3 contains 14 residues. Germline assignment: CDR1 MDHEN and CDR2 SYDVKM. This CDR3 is CASNAQSADYEQYF. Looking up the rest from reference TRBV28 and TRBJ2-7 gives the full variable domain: DVKVTQSSRYLVKRTGEKVFLECVQDMDHENMFWYRQDPGLGLRLIYFSYDVKMKEKGDIPEGYSVSREKKERFSLILESASTNQTSMYLCASNAQSADYEQYFGPGTRLTVT.

CDR3 residues: CASSLVGELGTDTQYF. J is TRBJ2-3 and V is TRBV7-2. Germline V CDR1 and CDR2: SGHTA, FQGNSA. The CDR3 has 16 amino acids.

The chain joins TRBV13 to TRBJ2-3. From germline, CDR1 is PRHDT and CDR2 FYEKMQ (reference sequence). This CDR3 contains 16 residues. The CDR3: CASSLRRTSSTDTQYF.

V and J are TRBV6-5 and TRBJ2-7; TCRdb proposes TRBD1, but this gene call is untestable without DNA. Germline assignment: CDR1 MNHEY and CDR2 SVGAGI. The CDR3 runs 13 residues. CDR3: CASSYRQGYEQYF.

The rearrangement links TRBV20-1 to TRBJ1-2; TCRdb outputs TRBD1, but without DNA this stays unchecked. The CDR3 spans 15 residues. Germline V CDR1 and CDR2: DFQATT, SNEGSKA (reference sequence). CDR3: CSASRDRVDFGGYTF.

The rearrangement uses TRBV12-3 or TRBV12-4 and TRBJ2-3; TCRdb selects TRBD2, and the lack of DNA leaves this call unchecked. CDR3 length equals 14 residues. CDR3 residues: CASRGAGVADTQYF.

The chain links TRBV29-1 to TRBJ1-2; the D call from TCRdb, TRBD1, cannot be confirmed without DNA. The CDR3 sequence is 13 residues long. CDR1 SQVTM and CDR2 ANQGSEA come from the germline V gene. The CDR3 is CSVLVQGGYGYTF.

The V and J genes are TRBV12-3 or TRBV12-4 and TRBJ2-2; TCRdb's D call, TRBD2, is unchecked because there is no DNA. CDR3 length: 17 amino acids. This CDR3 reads CASTIVGGRGHTGELFF.

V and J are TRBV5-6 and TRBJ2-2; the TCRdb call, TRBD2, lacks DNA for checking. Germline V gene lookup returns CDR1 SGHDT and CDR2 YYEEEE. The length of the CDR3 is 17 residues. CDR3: CASRNQTSGATGGELFF.

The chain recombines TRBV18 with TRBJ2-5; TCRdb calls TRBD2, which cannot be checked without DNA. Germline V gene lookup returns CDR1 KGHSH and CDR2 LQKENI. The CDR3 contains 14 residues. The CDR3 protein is CASSPPSGEETQYF.

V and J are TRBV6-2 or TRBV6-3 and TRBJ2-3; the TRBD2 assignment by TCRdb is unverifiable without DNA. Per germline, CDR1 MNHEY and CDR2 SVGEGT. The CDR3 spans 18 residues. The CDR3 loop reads CASTWDPRGTSGTDTQYF.

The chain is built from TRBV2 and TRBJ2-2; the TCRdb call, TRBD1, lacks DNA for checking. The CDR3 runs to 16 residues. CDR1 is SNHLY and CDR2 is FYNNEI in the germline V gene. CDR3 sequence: CASDFGQGLGTGELFF.

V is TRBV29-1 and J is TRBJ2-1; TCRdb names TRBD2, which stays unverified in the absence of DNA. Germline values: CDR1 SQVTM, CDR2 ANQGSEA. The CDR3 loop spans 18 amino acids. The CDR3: CSVEDLNRGSGPYNEQFF.

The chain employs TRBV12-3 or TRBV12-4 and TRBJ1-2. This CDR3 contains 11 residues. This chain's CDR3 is CASSFLGGYTF.